This entry lists 19 T cell receptor beta chains sequenced from one sample in a study of beta chain features in type 1 diabetes. Expressed TCRB transcripts were sequenced after all isolated RNA was converted to cDNA. Sequencing used immunoSEQ multiplex PCR; TCRdb keeps in-frame clones, though not all of them. The table records 240,000 or so clones, 20% of them present only once. The antigens these receptors bind are not known. Findings and caveats of the study: TCRB CDR3s from Type 1 diabetes patients were moderately but significantly shorter in all four CD4+ subsets.

Sequenced input: naive CD4+ T cells from blood. Receptors originate from a woman between 35 and 50 years old with type 1 diabetes.

This clone was detected a few times. The V and J genes are TRBV19 and TRBJ2-5; TRBD2 aligns across 9 bases. Germline V gene data show CDR1 as LNHDA and CDR2 as SQIVND (reference sequence). This CDR3 has 14 residues. V lost 4 bases, J lost 9 bases, and 9 bases stayed unmatched. As DNA, the CDR3 is TGTGCCAGTAGTAGTGTCGCTAGCGGGGCGGCCCAGTACTTC. The encoded protein is CASSSVASGAAQYF.

This clone was picked up a small number of times. This chain connects TRBV29-1 to TRBJ1-1, with D possibly matching TRBD1 (6 bases). In germline, CDR1 is SQVTM, CDR2 ANQGSEA. Trimming cost V 4 bases and J 4 bases, with 16 bases left between them. The CDR3 has 14 amino acids. The CDR3 sequence: CSVGREGGATEAFF. The CDR3 DNA reads as TGCAGCGTTGGAAGGGAAGGGGGGGCCACTGAAGCTTTCTTT.

This clone was picked up a small number of times. The chain recombines TRBV5-4 with TRBJ1-1; D perhaps matches TRBD1 (5 bases). With 3 bases removed from V and 0 bases from J, the gap between germline ends came to 9 bases. The CDR3 has 14 residues. The germline V gene encodes CDR1 SGHNT and CDR2 YYREEE (reference sequence). CDR3 nucleotides: TGTGCCAGCAGCTCGGGGGGGGTGAACACTGAAGCTTTCTTT. Protein sequence: CASSSGGVNTEAFF.

In its sample, this clone was seen a few times. CDR3 protein: CASSVQGQAKTQYF. The CDR3 nucleotides are TGTGCCAGCAGCGTACAGGGACAGGCTAAGACCCAGTACTTC. This chain joins TRBV7-2 and TRBJ2-5, with 8 bases fitting TRBD1. Germline CDR1 is SGHTA and CDR2 is FQGNSA. The CDR3 length is 14 residues. V trimming: 5 bases; J trimming: 6 bases; junction bases outside the gene matches: 8.

The genes are TRBV18 and TRBJ1-4; weak D call: TRBD1 (5 bases). This CDR3 comprises 16 residues. V was trimmed by 3 bases and J by 2 bases, leaving 13 bases between them. Germline lookup yields CDR1 KGHSH and CDR2 LQKENI. The CDR3 DNA sequence: TGTGCCAGCTCACCGAAGGAGGGGCGCACTAATGAAAAACTGTTTTTT. Protein sequence: CASSPKEGRTNEKLFF.

This clone was counted between two and nine times. The chain joins TRBV4-3 to TRBJ2-1; TRBD1 matches 8 bases. The J segment lost 6 bases and the V segment lost 0 bases, leaving 13 bases of the junction unmatched. Germline-derived CDR1 and CDR2 are LGHNA and YSLEER. The CDR3 is made up of 18 amino acids. CDR3 region: CASSQEGGGQGAPNEQFF. The CDR3 nucleotides read TGCGCCAGCAGCCAAGAAGGGGGCGGCCAGGGGGCGCCCAATGAGCAGTTCTTC.

The chain links TRBV29-1 to TRBJ1-5; maybe TRBD1 (5 bases). Trimming stripped 6 bases from V and 7 bases from J, with 19 bases between. This CDR3 is built from 14 residues. Germline V lookup: CDR1 SQVTM, CDR2 ANQGSEA. The CDR3, as DNA: TGCAGCGTAGGTGGGGCTACAGAAGGGCAGCCCCAGCATTTT. Protein: CSVGGATEGQPQHF.

In this sample, this clone turned up a few times. The J gene is TRBJ2-5, the V gene TRBV7-2; TRBD1 aligns across 12 bases. The germline gives CDR1 SGHTA, CDR2 FQGNSA. The CDR3 has 14 amino acids. After removal of 8 bases from V and 6 bases from J, the junction contained 7 bases not matched to a gene. CDR3 protein: CASARDRGRKTQYF. CDR3 DNA: TGTGCCAGCGCCCGGGACAGGGGGCGAAAGACCCAGTACTTC.

V is TRBV7-9 and J is TRBJ2-6; D unclear. The V gene lost 4 bases and the J gene lost 5 bases, with 18 bases spanning the gap. This CDR3 is 17 amino acids long. The germline V gene has CDR1 SEHNR and CDR2 FQNEAQ (reference sequence). The DNA for the CDR3 is TGTGCCAGCAGCTCCGGAGCCTGGAATTCGCGGGCCAACGTCCTGACTTTC. Translation: CASSSGAWNSRANVLTF.

This chain links TRBV11-3 with TRBJ2-2; D gene uncertain. The CDR3 spans 15 residues. Germline lookup yields CDR1 SGHNT and CDR2 YENEEA. V lost 1 base and J 6 bases, leaving 12 bases between the germline ends. The CDR3 bases are TGTGCCAGCAGCTTAGTAGGCGGTTCGCCCGGGGAGCTGTTTTTT. The encoded protein is CASSLVGGSPGELFF.

The chain joins TRBV5-4 to TRBJ2-7; the D gene is possibly TRBD2 (5 bases). Germline lookup yields CDR1 SGHNT and CDR2 YYREEE (reference sequence). Trimming cost V 4 bases and J 6 bases, with 14 bases left between them. The CDR3 consists of 13 residues. The CDR3 DNA follows: TGTGCCAGCAGCCCCCGAGGGCCAGCCGAGCAGTACTTC. Translating it yields CASSPRGPAEQYF.

This clone was counted a few times. The chain links TRBV2 to TRBJ2-1, with D unclear. Trimming took 5 bases from V and 3 from J, leaving 17 bases between them. Germline lookup yields CDR1 SNHLY and CDR2 FYNNEI. The CDR3 runs to 16 residues. The CDR3 sequence: CASSPAELQVYNEQFF. In DNA form, the CDR3 reads TGTGCCAGCAGTCCGGCTGAATTGCAGGTCTACAATGAGCAGTTCTTC.

The J gene is TRBJ2-2, the V gene TRBV6-5, with a weak D call TRBD1 (6 bases). Germline-derived CDR1 and CDR2 are MNHEY and SVGAGI. This CDR3 contains 14 residues. V was pared by 8 bases and J by 2 bases, with 12 bases between. The CDR3 DNA is TGTGCCAGCGGTCAGGGGTCTAACACCGGGGAGCTGTTTTTT. Protein sequence: CASGQGSNTGELFF.

This clone was detected a few times. The chain is built from TRBV9 and TRBJ2-7; 7 bases map to TRBD1. Looked up from germline, CDR1 is SGDLS and CDR2 is YYNGEE. This CDR3 contains 15 residues. Losses at the gene ends were 4 bases for V and 0 bases for J; bases not matched to a gene: 7. CDR3 nucleotides: TGTGCCAGCAGCCCAATGGCAGGGGGCTCCTACGAGCAGTACTTC. Protein sequence: CASSPMAGGSYEQYF.

The V gene is TRBV5-1, the J gene TRBJ2-1, with D possibly TRBD2 on 5 matching bases. From germline, CDR1 is SGHRS and CDR2 YFSETQ. Trimming cost V 1 base and J 9 bases, with 14 bases left between them. CDR3 size: 14 residues. The CDR3 sequence is CASSLRVSGVEQFF. The CDR3 bases are TGCGCCAGCAGCTTGAGGGTTTCCGGGGTTGAGCAGTTCTTC.

This clone has a handful of counts. The CDR3: CASSFQGQGQETQYF. The CDR3 DNA sequence: TGTGCCAGCAGCTTCCAGGGACAGGGACAAGAGACCCAGTACTTC. V and J are TRBV7-2 and TRBJ2-5, with 9 positions matching TRBD1. There are 15 residues in the CDR3. V trimming: 3 bases; J trimming: 2 bases; junction bases outside the gene matches: 4. The germline V gene encodes CDR1 SGHTA and CDR2 FQGNSA.

The CDR3 coding sequence is TGTGCCATCAGGAGCGGGAGGGCCCTCAATGAGCAGTTCTTC. It translates to CAIRSGRALNEQFF. The V gene is TRBV10-3, the J gene TRBJ2-1; the match to TRBD2 covers 10 bases. CDR1 ENHRY and CDR2 SYGVKD come from the germline V gene. This CDR3 contains 14 residues. J lost 6 bases, V lost 6 bases, and 5 bases had no gene match.

This chain links TRBV7-2 with TRBJ2-2, with D perhaps matching TRBD1 (6 bases). Germline assignment: CDR1 SGHTA and CDR2 FQGNSA. Between the trimmed V and J ends, which lost 3 bases and 3 bases, there was a span of 11 bases. The CDR3 totals 15 residues. The DNA for the CDR3 is TGTGCCAGCAGCTTCGGCACAGGGCACACCGGGGAGCTGTTTTTT. Residues: CASSFGTGHTGELFF.

The gene calls are TRBV28 and TRBJ2-7; possible D gene TRBD2, 6 bases. Trimming pared 6 bases from V and 4 bases from J, leaving 16 bases between. The CDR3 has 14 amino acids. In germline, CDR1 is MDHEN, CDR2 SYDVKM. The CDR3 reads CASRNGGYSYEQYF. CDR3 coding DNA: TGTGCCAGCAGAAACGGGGGTTACTCGTACGAGCAGTACTTC. Drawing the rest from reference TRBV28 and TRBJ2-7, the complete variable domain is DVKVTQSSRYLVKRTGEKVFLECVQDMDHENMFWYRQDPGLGLRLIYFSYDVKMKEKGDIPEGYSVSREKKERFSLILESASTNQTSMYLCASRNGGYSYEQYFGPGTRLTVT.